This T cell receptor beta chain was observed in a study of blood T cell repertoires in COVID-19. Study-wide context: Acute and convalescent COVID-19 samples came from the United States, Italy and Spain. Sample material is recorded as cDNA or gDNA derived from T cells, B-cell-depleted T cells, or PBMCs.

CDR3 length: 15 residues. CDR1 SGHTA and CDR2 FQGNSA come from the germline V gene. The V gene end was trimmed by 5 bases and the J gene end by 2 bases; junction bases not matched to a gene: 7. The authors' processing: Counts of nucleated cells, estimated from reference gene primer amplification, were obtained. The repertoire was sequenced with immunoSEQ multiplex PCR; TCRdb's copy has only in-frame clones and lacks some. From that table come the V and J calls and clone size; the DNA was used to work out D and trimming. Here the sample spans about 73,000 clones, roughly 80% being singletons. Sequencing was done on a sample of peripheral blood. The sequence derives from a woman aged 70-85 years with acute or convalescent COVID-19. This chain connects TRBV7-2 to TRBJ2-3; 7 positions match TRBD2. This CDR3 is CASSVQGGPTDTQYF. DNA for the CDR3: TGTGCCAGCAGCGTCCAGGGAGGGCCCACAGATACGCAGTATTTT.